Sequencing of this TCR beta chain was carried out in a study of cytomegalovirus exposure and HLA in healthy donors. The PCR employed 60 Vbeta primers together with 13 Jbeta primers. Sequencing was performed with immunoSEQ multiplex PCR; in TCRdb, only in-frame clones are kept and a portion is missing. The repertoire holds 100,000 to 150,000 clones, about 80% seen once, with 9% to 9.5% in the top ten. This receptor was taken from a woman in her forties or fifties in good health and CMV-seropositive. Source material: PBMCs.

Here the CDR3 reads CASSPIAYRGPYEQYF. CDR3 sequence (DNA): TGTGCCAGCAGCCCGATTGCTTACAGGGGTCCCTACGAGCAGTACTTC. V usage is TRBV11-2 and J usage is TRBJ2-7, with TRBD1 identical over 7 bases. Per germline, CDR1 SGHAT and CDR2 FQNNGV. Germline trimming cut 5 bases from V and 2 bases from J; bases unmatched to any gene: 12. CDR3 length: 16 amino acids.